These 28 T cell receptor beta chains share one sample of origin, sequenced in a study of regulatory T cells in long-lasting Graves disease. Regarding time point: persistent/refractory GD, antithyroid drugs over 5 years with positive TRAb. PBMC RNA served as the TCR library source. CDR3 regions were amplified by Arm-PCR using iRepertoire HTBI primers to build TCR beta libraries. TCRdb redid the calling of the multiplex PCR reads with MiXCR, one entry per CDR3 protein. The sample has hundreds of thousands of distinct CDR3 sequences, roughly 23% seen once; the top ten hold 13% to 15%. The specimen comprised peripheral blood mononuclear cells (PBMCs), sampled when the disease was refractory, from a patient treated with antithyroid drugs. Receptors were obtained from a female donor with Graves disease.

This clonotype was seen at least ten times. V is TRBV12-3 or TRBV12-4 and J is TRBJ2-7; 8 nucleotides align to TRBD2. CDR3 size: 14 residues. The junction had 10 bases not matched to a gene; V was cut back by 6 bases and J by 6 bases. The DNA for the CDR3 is TGTGCCAGCAGCCCGGGAGGGGACACCCTCGAGCAGTACTTC. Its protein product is CASSPGGDTLEQYF.

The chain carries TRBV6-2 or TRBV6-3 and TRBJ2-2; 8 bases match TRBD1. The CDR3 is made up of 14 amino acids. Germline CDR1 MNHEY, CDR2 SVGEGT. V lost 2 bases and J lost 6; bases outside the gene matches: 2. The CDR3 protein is CASSYAGGPGELFF. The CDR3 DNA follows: TGTGCCAGCAGTTACGCAGGGGGCCCCGGGGAGCTGTTTTTT.

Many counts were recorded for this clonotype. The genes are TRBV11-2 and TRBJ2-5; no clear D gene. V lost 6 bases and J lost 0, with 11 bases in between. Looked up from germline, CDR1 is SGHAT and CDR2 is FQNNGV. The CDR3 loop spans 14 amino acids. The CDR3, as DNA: TGTGCCAGCAGAACCACGCGGAACCAAGAGACCCAGTACTTC. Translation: CASRTTRNQETQYF.

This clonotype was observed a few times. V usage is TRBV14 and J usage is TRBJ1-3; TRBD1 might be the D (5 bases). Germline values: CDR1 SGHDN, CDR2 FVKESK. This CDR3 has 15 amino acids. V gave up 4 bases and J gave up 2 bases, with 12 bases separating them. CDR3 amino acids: CASSRGAGTGNTIYF. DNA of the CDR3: TGTGCCAGCAGCCGAGGGGCAGGGACTGGAAACACCATATATTTT.

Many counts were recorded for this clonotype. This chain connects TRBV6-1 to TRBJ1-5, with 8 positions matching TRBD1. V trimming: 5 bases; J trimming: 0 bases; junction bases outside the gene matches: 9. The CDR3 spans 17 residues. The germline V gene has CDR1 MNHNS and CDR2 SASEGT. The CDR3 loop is CASSPRGQGYSNQPQHF. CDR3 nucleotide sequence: TGTGCCAGCAGTCCCCGAGGACAGGGATATAGCAATCAGCCCCAGCATTTT.

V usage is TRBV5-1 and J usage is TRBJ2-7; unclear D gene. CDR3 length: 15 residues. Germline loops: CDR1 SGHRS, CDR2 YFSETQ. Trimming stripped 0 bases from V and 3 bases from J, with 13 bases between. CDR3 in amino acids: CASSLDGTHYYEQYF. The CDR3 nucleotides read TGCGCCAGCAGCTTGGATGGCACACACTACTACGAGCAGTACTTC.

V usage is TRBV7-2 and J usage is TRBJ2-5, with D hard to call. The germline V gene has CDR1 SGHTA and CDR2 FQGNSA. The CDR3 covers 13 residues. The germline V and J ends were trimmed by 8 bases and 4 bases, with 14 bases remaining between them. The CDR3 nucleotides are TGTGCCAGCCCCAAATCCCCCGGAGAGACCCAGTACTTC. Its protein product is CASPKSPGETQYF.

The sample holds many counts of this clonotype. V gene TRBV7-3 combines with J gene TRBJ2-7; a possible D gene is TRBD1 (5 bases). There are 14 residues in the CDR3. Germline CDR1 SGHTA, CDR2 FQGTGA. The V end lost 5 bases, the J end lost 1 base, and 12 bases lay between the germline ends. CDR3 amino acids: CASSPDSASYEQYF. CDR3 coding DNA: TGTGCCAGCAGCCCCGACAGCGCATCCTACGAGCAGTACTTC.

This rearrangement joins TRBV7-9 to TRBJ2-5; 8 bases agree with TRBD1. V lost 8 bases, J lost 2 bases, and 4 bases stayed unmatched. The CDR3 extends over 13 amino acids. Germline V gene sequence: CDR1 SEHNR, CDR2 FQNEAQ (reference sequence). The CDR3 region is CASSNRGQETQYF. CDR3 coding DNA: TGTGCCAGCTCAAACAGGGGGCAAGAGACCCAGTACTTC.

In DNA, the CDR3 is TGTGCCAGCAGTTTTATAGGGCTGGGGGAAAAACTGTTTTTT. As protein: CASSFIGLGEKLFF. The rearrangement joins TRBV28 to TRBJ1-4; D is unresolved. Germline-derived CDR1 and CDR2 are MDHEN and SYDVKM. With 3 bases removed from V and 8 bases from J, the gap between germline ends came to 13 bases. This CDR3 has 14 amino acids.

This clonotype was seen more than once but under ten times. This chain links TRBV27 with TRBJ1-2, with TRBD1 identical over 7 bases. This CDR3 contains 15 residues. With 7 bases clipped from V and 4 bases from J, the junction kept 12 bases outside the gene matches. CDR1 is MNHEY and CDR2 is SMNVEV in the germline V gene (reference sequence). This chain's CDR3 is CASKPETGSIYGYTF. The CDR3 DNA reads TGTGCCAGCAAACCAGAGACAGGGAGCATCTATGGCTACACCTTC.

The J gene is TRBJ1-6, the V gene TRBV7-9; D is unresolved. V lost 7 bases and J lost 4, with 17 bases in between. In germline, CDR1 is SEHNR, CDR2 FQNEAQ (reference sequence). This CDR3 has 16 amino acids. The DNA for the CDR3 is TGTGCCAGCAACCAGACCGCAGTTCGATATAATTCACCCCTCCACTTT. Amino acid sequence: CASNQTAVRYNSPLHF.

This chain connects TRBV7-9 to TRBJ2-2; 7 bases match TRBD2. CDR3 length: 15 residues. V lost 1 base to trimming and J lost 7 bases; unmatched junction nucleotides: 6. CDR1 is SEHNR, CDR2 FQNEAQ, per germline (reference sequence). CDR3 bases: TGTGCCAGCAGCTTAGGGGACTATCGAGTCGGGGAGCTGTTTTTT. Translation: CASSLGDYRVGELFF.

CDR3 in DNA: TGCGCCAGCAGCTTCTATGAAGGGTATTCTAGTTCACCCCTCCACTTT. Its translation is CASSFYEGYSSSPLHF. This sequence joins TRBV5-1 and TRBJ1-6; D ambiguous. The germline V gene has CDR1 SGHRS and CDR2 YFSETQ. The CDR3 extends over 16 amino acids. V was cut by 2 bases and J by 9 bases, with 18 bases left in between.

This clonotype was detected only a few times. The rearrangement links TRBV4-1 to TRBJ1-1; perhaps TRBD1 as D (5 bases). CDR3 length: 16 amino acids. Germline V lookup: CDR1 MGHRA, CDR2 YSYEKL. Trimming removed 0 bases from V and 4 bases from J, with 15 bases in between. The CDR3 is CASSQEIIGARTEAFF. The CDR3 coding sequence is TGCGCCAGCAGCCAAGAAATCATAGGGGCTCGCACTGAAGCTTTCTTT.

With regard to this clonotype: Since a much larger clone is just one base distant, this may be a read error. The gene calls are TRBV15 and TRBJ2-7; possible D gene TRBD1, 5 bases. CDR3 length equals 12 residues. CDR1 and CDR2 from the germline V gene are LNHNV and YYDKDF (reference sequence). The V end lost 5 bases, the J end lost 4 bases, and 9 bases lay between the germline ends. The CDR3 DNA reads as TGTGCCACCAGCGAAGGGGAATACGAGCAGTACTTC. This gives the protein CATSEGEYEQYF. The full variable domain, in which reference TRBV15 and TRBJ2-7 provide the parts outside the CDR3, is DAMVIQNPRYQVTQFGKPVTLSCSQTLNHNVMYWYQQKSSQAPKLLFHYYDKDFNNEADTPDNFQSRRPNTSFCFLDIRSPGLGDTAMYLCATSEGEYEQYFGPGTRLTVT.

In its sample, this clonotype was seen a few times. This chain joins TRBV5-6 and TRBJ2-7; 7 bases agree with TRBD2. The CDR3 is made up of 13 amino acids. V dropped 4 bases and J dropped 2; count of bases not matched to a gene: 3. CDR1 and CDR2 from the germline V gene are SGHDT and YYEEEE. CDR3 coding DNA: TGTGCCAGCAGCGCGGGAGTGACCTACGAGCAGTACTTC. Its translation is CASSAGVTYEQYF.

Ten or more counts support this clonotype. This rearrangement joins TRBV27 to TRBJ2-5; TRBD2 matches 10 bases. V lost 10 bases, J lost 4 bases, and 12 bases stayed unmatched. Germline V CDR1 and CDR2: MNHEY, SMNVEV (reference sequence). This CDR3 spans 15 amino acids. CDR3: CATSGDLAGVETQYF. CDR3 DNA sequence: TGTGCCACCTCCGGCGACCTAGCGGGAGTAGAGACCCAGTACTTC.

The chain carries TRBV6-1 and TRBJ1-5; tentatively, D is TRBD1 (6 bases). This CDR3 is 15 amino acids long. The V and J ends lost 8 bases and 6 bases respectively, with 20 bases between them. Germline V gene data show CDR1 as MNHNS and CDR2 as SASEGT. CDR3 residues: CASAPGGGAGQPQHF. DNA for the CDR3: TGTGCCAGCGCACCCGGAGGGGGTGCCGGTCAGCCCCAGCATTTT.

The CDR3 sequence is CSAKRTGVSNSPLHF. The CDR3 DNA follows: TGCAGTGCTAAAAGGACAGGGGTTTCTAATTCACCCCTCCACTTT. The chain recombines TRBV20-1 with TRBJ1-6; 9 bases agree with TRBD1. This CDR3 contains 15 residues. V shed 4 bases, J shed 6 bases, and the junction held 7 bases outside the gene matches. Germline values: CDR1 DFQATT, CDR2 SNEGSKA (reference sequence).

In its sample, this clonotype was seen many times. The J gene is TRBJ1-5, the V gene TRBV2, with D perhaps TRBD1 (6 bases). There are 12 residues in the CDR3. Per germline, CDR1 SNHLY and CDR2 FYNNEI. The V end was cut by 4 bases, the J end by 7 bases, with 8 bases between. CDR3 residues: CASSVRGQPQHF. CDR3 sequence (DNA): TGTGCCAGCAGTGTTAGGGGGCAGCCCCAGCATTTT.

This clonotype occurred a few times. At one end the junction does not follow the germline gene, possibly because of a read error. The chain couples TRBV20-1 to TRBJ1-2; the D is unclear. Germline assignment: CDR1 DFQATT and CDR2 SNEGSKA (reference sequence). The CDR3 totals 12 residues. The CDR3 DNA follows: TGCAGTGCAAGAGAGGTTTGGTATGGCTACACCTTC. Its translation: CSAREVWYGYTF.

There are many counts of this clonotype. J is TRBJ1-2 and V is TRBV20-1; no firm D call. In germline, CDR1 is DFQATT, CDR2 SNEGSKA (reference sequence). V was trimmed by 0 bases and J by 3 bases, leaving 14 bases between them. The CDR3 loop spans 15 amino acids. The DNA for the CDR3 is TGCAGTGCTAGAGACCCCCATGGTACGCACTATGGCTACACCTTC. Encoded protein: CSARDPHGTHYGYTF.

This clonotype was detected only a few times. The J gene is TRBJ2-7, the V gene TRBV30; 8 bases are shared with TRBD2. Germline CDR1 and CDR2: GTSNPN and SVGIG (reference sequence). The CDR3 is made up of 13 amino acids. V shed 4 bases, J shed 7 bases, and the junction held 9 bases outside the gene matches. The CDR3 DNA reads TGTGCCTGGAATCCAGCGGGAGTGGGGGAGCAGTACTTC. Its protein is CAWNPAGVGEQYF.

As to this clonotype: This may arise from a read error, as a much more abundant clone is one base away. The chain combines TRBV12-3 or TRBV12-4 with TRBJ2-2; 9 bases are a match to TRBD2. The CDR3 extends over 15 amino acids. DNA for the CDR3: TGTGCCAGCAGTTCTAGCGGGATGAACACCGGGAAGCTGTTTTTT. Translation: CASSSSGMNTGKLFF.

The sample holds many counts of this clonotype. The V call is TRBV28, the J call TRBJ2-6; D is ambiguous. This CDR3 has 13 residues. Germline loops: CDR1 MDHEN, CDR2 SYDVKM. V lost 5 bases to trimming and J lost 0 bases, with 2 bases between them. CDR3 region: CASSASGANVLTF. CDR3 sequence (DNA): TGTGCCAGCAGTGCCTCTGGGGCCAACGTCCTGACTTTC.

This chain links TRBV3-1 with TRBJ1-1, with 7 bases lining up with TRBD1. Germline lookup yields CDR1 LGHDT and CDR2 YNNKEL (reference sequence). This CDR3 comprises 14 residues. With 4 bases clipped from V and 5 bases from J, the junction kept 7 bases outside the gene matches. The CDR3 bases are TGTGCCAGCAGCCTGGTCAAGGGGGCTACTGAAGCTTTCTTT. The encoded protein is CASSLVKGATEAFF. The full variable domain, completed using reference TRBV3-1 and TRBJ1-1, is DTAVSQTPKYLVTQMGNDKSIKCEQNLGHDTMYWYKQDSKKFLKIMFSYNNKELIINETVPNRFSPKSPDKAHLNLHINSLELGDSAVYFCASSLVKGATEAFFGQGTRLTVV.

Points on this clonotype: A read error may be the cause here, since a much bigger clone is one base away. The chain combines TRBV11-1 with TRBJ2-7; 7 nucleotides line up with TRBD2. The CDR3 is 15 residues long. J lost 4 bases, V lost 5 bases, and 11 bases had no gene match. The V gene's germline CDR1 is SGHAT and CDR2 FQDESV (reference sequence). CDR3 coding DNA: TGTGCCAGCAGCCCCCCTGGCGGGAGTGGATACGAGCAGTACTTC. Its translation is CASSPPGGSGYEQYF.